This T cell receptor (beta chain) was identified during a study of blood T cell repertoires in COVID-19. Study-wide context: Sample material is recorded as cDNA or gDNA derived from T cells, B-cell-depleted T cells, or PBMCs.

Authors' analysis steps: Amplification of reference gene primers provided the estimated nucleated cell counts. The table came from immunoSEQ multiplex PCR; TCRdb's copy has only in-frame clones and leaves some out. The V and J calls and clone size come from that table; D and trimming were worked out from the DNA. Of about 280,000 clones in the sample, approximately 90% were seen once. The V and J ends lost 1 base and 4 bases, in that order; junction bases with no gene match: 5. From germline, CDR1 is SGHRS and CDR2 YFSETQ. The CDR3 is made up of 16 amino acids. This chain uses TRBV5-1 with TRBJ2-3, with 11 bases identical to TRBD2. The material sequenced was peripheral blood. The TCR was taken from a woman in her forties or fifties who had recovered from COVID-19. Written as DNA, the CDR3 is TGCGCCAGCAGCTTGTTTAGCGGGGGGGGAGCAGATACGCAGTATTTT. It is translated as CASSLFSGGGADTQYF.